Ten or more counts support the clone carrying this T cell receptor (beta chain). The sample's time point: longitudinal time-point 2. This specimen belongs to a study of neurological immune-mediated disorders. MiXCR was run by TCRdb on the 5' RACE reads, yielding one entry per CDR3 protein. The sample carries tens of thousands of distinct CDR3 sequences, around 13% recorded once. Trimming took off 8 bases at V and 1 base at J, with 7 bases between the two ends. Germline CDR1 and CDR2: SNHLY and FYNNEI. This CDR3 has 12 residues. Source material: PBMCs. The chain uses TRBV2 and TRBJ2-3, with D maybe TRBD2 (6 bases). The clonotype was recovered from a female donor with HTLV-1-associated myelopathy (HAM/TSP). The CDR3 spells CASGGGTDTQYF. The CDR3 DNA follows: TGTGCCAGCGGAGGGGGCACAGATACGCAGTATTTT.